The 9 T cell receptor beta chains below come from one sample, sequenced in a study of T-cell reconstitution after alpha-beta-depleted transplantation in children. The TCRbeta library was prepared with unique molecular identifiers. MiXCR was run by TCRdb on the PCR reads, yielding one entry per CDR3 protein. Among 600,000 to 700,000 distinct CDR3 sequences, around 16% were seen once, and the ten largest hold 0.8% to 1.1%. Material: PBMCs from the stem cell graft donor, obtained from the stem cell graft. Every receptor here comes from a human donor who donated a stem cell graft to a child with acute myeloid leukemia.

This clonotype came up many times. The chain employs TRBV20-1 and TRBJ1-5; unclear D gene. Per the germline V gene, CDR1 is DFQATT and CDR2 is SNEGSKA (reference sequence). Deletions cut 1 base from V and 7 bases from J, with 17 bases between. The CDR3 is 15 residues long. CDR3 sequence reads: CSARGGGLGGQPQHF. CDR3 sequence (DNA): TGCAGTGCTAGAGGAGGCGGACTTGGAGGGCAGCCCCAGCATTTT.

The chain employs TRBV20-1 and TRBJ2-5; 7 nucleotides match TRBD1. The CDR3 is made up of 15 amino acids. The trim removed 5 bases at V and 3 bases at J, leaving 12 bases unmatched. Germline V CDR1 and CDR2: DFQATT, SNEGSKA (reference sequence). The CDR3 spells CSAEHPGQLKETQYF. The DNA for the CDR3 is TGCAGTGCTGAACACCCGGGACAGTTGAAAGAGACCCAGTACTTC.

This clonotype was counted ten times or more. This sequence joins TRBV10-3 and TRBJ2-7; 9 bases line up with TRBD1. The CDR3 runs 14 residues. V lost 6 bases, J lost 0 bases, and 3 bases stayed unmatched. Germline V CDR1 and CDR2: ENHRY, SYGVKD. CDR3 in DNA: TGTGCCATCAGCGGGACAGGGAGCTCCTACGAGCAGTACTTC. This sequence encodes CAISGTGSSYEQYF.

The chain carries TRBV12-3 or TRBV12-4 and TRBJ1-6; TRBD1 aligns across 7 bases. The CDR3 spans 13 residues. Trimming removed 5 bases from V and 10 bases from J; junction bases left unmatched: 5. The CDR3 DNA is TGTGCCAGCAGTAGACAGGGCAGCTCACCCCTCCACTTT. This translates into CASSRQGSSPLHF.

V is TRBV27 and J is TRBJ2-2; D may be TRBD1 or TRBD2 (6 bases each). The CDR3 covers 16 residues. Per the germline V gene, CDR1 is MNHEY and CDR2 is SMNVEV (reference sequence). V gave up 2 bases and J gave up 1 base, with 11 bases separating them. The CDR3 nucleotides read TGTGCCAGCAGTTTAAGGGGGGCAGGGAACACCGGGGAGCTGTTTTTT. It specifies CASSLRGAGNTGELFF.

This clonotype was seen only a few times. One end of the junction does not line up with germline, which may come from a read error. J is TRBJ2-1 and V is TRBV6-2 or TRBV6-3; 8 nucleotides line up with TRBD2. The CDR3 runs to 16 residues. Looked up from germline, CDR1 is MNHEY and CDR2 is SVGEGT. Here the CDR3 DNA reads TGTGCCAGCAGTCGCACCAGCGGGGGAAGCTACTATGAGCAGTTCTTC. This translates into CASSRTSGGSYYEQFF.

The gene calls are TRBV5-1 and TRBJ2-7; 7 bases are shared with TRBD2. Germline CDR1 is SGHRS and CDR2 is YFSETQ. The CDR3 spans 13 residues. Unmatched junction bases numbered 4, after V lost 1 base and J lost 6 bases. CDR3 coding DNA: TGCGCCAGCAGCTTGACGCGGGGGTCCGAGCAGTACTTC. This translates into CASSLTRGSEQYF. Complete variable domain (other parts from reference TRBV5-1 and TRBJ2-7): KAGVTQTPRYLIKTRGQQVTLSCSPISGHRSVSWYQQTPGQGLQFLFEYFSETQRNKGNFPGRFSGRQFSNSRSEMNVSTLELGDSALYLCASSLTRGSEQYFGPGTRLTVT.

This clonotype has at least ten counts. The chain uses TRBV20-1 and TRBJ1-5; D ambiguous. V was clipped by 6 bases and J by 1 base, with 16 bases between them. The CDR3 length is 15 residues. CDR1 is DFQATT and CDR2 is SNEGSKA in the germline V gene (reference sequence). CDR3 sequence: CSARPLGVSNQPQHF. The CDR3 DNA sequence: TGCAGTGCCAGGCCTTTAGGAGTCAGCAATCAGCCCCAGCATTTT.

The chain combines TRBV29-1 with TRBJ2-7, with 10 bases that match TRBD1. The V gene's germline CDR1 is SQVTM and CDR2 ANQGSEA. The CDR3 spans 14 residues. The V and J ends lost 4 bases and 2 bases, in that order; junction bases with no gene match: 5. The CDR3 DNA reads as TGCAGCGTTGGCGGACAGGGGGATACCTACGAGCAGTACTTC. As protein: CSVGGQGDTYEQYF.